The rows below give T cell receptor beta chains drawn from one sample of a study of OX40 agonist ivuxolimab in advanced cancers. Method: immunoSEQ multiplex PCR; TCRdb's copy keeps in-frame clones and lacks some. The table has 90,000 to 150,000 clones, 80% to 90% seen once. Sequencing used CD4+ or CD8+ T cells sorted from blood, obtained in a trial of the OX40 agonist ivuxolimab. The receptors originated from an adult with an advanced solid tumor such as melanoma, head and neck, liver or kidney cancer. The CDR3 runs from the conserved cysteine through the conserved F or W. A D gene is named only where the DNA matches it firmly. Not all rows give a size; the values are once, few, many and, for expanded clones, a class.

>TRBV15|-|-|TRBJ2-7
CATSRPSTRGTFYEQYF
TGTGCCACCAGCAGACCCTCCACCAGGGGGACTTTCTACGAGCAGTACTTC
>TRBV11-2|once|-|TRBJ1-2
CASSLRRDLTNYGYTF
TGTGCCAGCAGCTTAAGGAGGGACTTAACTAACTATGGCTACACCTTC
>TRBV18|-|TRBD1|TRBJ2-7
CASSPRGTGINEQYF
TGTGCCAGCTCACCACGTGGGACAGGGATAAACGAGCAGTACTTC
>TRBV28|-|TRBD1|TRBJ2-5
CASSLGQGTETQYF
TGTGCCAGCAGCCTAGGACAGGGGACGGAGACCCAGTACTTC
>TRBV28|-|TRBD1|TRBJ1-6
CASSPGQGYNSPLHF
TGTGCCAGCAGTCCTGGACAGGGCTATAATTCACCCCTCCACTTT
>TRBV18|-|-|TRBJ2-1
CASSNLDFWGNEQFF
TGTGCCAGCTCAAATCTAGATTTCTGGGGCAATGAGCAGTTCTTC
>TRBV23-1|-|-|TRBJ1-5
CASSQMMGPQHF
TGCGCCAGCAGTCAAATGATGGGGCCCCAGCATTTT
>TRBV2|once|-|TRBJ1-1
CASSLLGENTEAFF
TGTGCCAGCAGCCTGTTGGGTGAGAACACTGAAGCTTTCTTT
>TRBV7-3|-|-|TRBJ1-2
CASSLSFQGGYTF
TGTGCCAGCAGCTTAAGTTTCCAGGGTGGCTACACCTTC
>TRBV6-1|once|TRBD2|TRBJ2-7
CASIGGGAAYEQYF
TGTGCCAGCATCGGCGGGGGGGCAGCCTACGAGCAGTACTTC
>TRBV5-1|-|TRBD2|TRBJ2-5
CASSLGLARTQYF
TGCGCCAGCAGCTTGGGACTAGCACGGACCCAGTACTTC
>TRBV7-9|-|TRBD2|TRBJ2-3
CASSQAGSTDTQYF
TGTGCCAGCAGCCAAGCGGGGAGCACAGATACGCAGTATTTT
>TRBV19|-|TRBD2|TRBJ2-1
CASSIQRGGSYNEQFF
TGTGCCAGTAGTATACAGCGGGGGGGCTCCTACAATGAGCAGTTCTTC
>TRBV7-9|-|TRBD2|TRBJ2-3
CASSLVAGGRTDTQYF
TGTGCCAGCAGCTTGGTGGCGGGGGGCAGAACAGATACGCAGTATTTT
>TRBV7-9|-|TRBD1|TRBJ1-2
CASSPGQTYGYTF
TGTGCCAGCAGCCCGGGACAGACCTATGGCTACACCTTC
>TRBV28|-|-|TRBJ2-7
CASRLTGAYYEQYF
TGTGCCAGCAGGCTCACAGGAGCGTACTACGAGCAGTACTTC
>TRBV5-1|-|-|TRBJ2-1
CASSLVNNEQFF
TGCGCCAGCAGCTTGGTCAACAATGAGCAGTTCTTC
>TRBV5-1|-|-|TRBJ2-5
CASSPQAVLETQYF
TGCGCCAGCAGCCCGCAGGCAGTGCTAGAGACCCAGTACTTC
>TRBV7-2|-|-|TRBJ2-1
CASSFNGGTYNEQFF
TGTGCCAGCAGCTTTAACGGGGGGACATACAATGAGCAGTTCTTC
>TRBV6-5|-|-|TRBJ1-5
CASTRQSQPQHF
TGTGCCAGCACCCGCCAGTCTCAGCCCCAGCATTTT
>TRBV9|few|-|TRBJ1-6
CASSPGPSSYNSPLHF
TGTGCCAGCAGCCCCGGGCCTAGCTCCTATAATTCACCCCTCCACTTT
>TRBV7-9|few|-|TRBJ1-4
CASSLGHINEKLFF
TGTGCCAGCAGCTTAGGGCACATTAATGAAAAACTGTTTTTT
>TRBV11-2|-|-|TRBJ2-6
CASSSQRGAGANVLTF
TGTGCCAGCAGCTCCCAGAGGGGGGCTGGGGCCAACGTCCTGACTTTC
>TRBV18|-|-|TRBJ2-7
CASSPPGGGKITYEQYF
TGTGCCAGCTCACCACCCGGAGGCGGGAAGATAACCTACGAGCAGTACTTC
>TRBV27|-|-|TRBJ2-3
CASSPGRGQSTDTQYF
TGTGCCAGCAGTCCGGGTAGAGGACAGAGCACAGATACGCAGTATTTT
>TRBV7-2|few|-|TRBJ1-6
CASSLGRVWSPLHF
TGTGCCAGCAGCTTAGGTAGGGTATGGTCACCCCTCCACTTT
>TRBV19|once|-|TRBJ2-7
CASSPGRTYEQYF
TGTGCCAGTAGTCCCGGACGGACCTACGAGCAGTACTTC
>TRBV18|-|TRBD2|TRBJ2-7
CASSRGLADEQYF
TGTGCCAGCTCACGGGGACTAGCGGATGAGCAGTACTTC
>TRBV7-2|-|-|TRBJ1-4
CASSRPTDGGSEKLFF
TGTGCCAGCAGCCGTCCAACCGACGGAGGGAGTGAAAAACTGTTTTTT
>TRBV7-3|-|-|TRBJ2-3
CASSSQMGTQYF
TGTGCCAGCAGCTCTCAGATGGGTACGCAGTATTTT
>TRBV23-1|few|TRBD1|TRBJ2-3
CASIGDRRRTDTQYF
TGCGCCAGCATTGGGGACAGGCGGAGGACAGATACGCAGTATTTT
>TRBV11-2|once|TRBD2|TRBJ2-1
CASSSGLAGSSYNEQFF
TGTGCCAGCAGCTCCGGACTAGCGGGGAGCTCCTACAATGAGCAGTTCTTC
>TRBV18|-|-|TRBJ1-5
CASSPVFQGIDQPQHF
TGTGCCAGCTCACCGGTGTTCCAGGGGATCGATCAGCCCCAGCATTTT
>TRBV4-3|-|-|TRBJ2-7
CASSRTWTDTYEQYF
TGCGCCAGCAGCCGGACCTGGACTGACACCTACGAGCAGTACTTC
>TRBV2|once|-|TRBJ2-7
CASSELRGGTLPTSSYF
TGTGCCAGCAGTGAATTAAGGGGCGGGACGCTGCCTACGAGCTCCTACTTC
>TRBV4-1|-|TRBD2|TRBJ2-1
CASSQEGLAGGEQFF
TGCGCCAGCAGCCAAGAGGGACTAGCGGGGGGCGAGCAGTTCTTC
>TRBV30|-|TRBD1|TRBJ1-1
CAWRGQENTEAFF
TGTGCCTGGAGGGGACAGGAGAACACTGAAGCTTTCTTT
>TRBV6-1|-|TRBD1|TRBJ1-1
CASSRNRGGTEAFF
TGTGCCAGCAGCAGGAACAGGGGGGGAACTGAAGCTTTCTTT
>TRBV29-1|-|-|TRBJ1-2
CSAGSRGASYGYTF
TGCAGCGCCGGTAGTAGGGGAGCTAGCTATGGCTACACCTTC
>TRBV7-7|-|-|TRBJ2-3
CASSLGRGDTQYF
TGTGCCAGCAGCTTAGGCCGGGGAGATACGCAGTATTTT
>TRBV7-8|-|-|TRBJ1-4
CASSLRLDTTNEKLFF
TGTGCCAGCAGCTTACGTTTGGATACAACTAATGAAAAACTGTTTTTT
>TRBV2|-|-|TRBJ1-6
CASTGDNSPLHF
TGTGCCAGCACAGGGGATAATTCACCCCTCCACTTT
>TRBV5-4|-|-|TRBJ1-4
CASSLGGGSGEKLFF
TGTGCCAGCAGCTTGGGTGGGGGCAGTGGTGAAAAACTGTTTTTT
>TRBV18|-|-|TRBJ1-1
CASSYGWNTEAFF
TGTGCCAGCTCATACGGATGGAACACTGAAGCTTTCTTT
>TRBV2|-|-|TRBJ2-7
CASTSGGLVYEQYF
TGTGCCAGCACCTCTGGGGGGCTCGTATACGAGCAGTACTTC
>TRBV30|-|TRBD1|TRBJ1-2
CAWSVQTGQGYTF
TGTGCCTGGAGTGTCCAGACAGGGCAGGGCTACACCTTC
>TRBV12-5|-|-|TRBJ2-2
CASGLVLGGPAGTGELFF
TGTGCTAGTGGTTTGGTATTGGGGGGGCCGGCGGGAACCGGGGAGCTGTTTTTT
>TRBV4-3|-|TRBD2|TRBJ2-2
CASSQGLAGYTGELFF
TGCGCCAGCAGCCAAGGACTAGCGGGGTACACCGGGGAGCTGTTTTTT